These T cell receptor beta chains were read from a single sample in a study of neurological immune-mediated disorders. Using its own MiXCR run on the 5' RACE reads, TCRdb lists one record per CDR3 protein. The sample lists about 65,000 distinct CDR3 sequences, approximately 4.1% occurring once. The material sequenced was PBMCs. The receptors shown here come from a man aged 50 to 59 with multiple sclerosis. Both conserved end residues are part of each CDR3. The order of the fields is CDR3 length, J gene, D gene, V gene, clone size, CDR3 DNA, CDR3 protein. A D gene is named only where the DNA matches it firmly. The size entry is marked missing in some rows and otherwise reads once, few, many or a size class.

16	TRBJ2-7	-	TRBV5-1	many	TGCGCCAGCAGCCCGGGACACCCAGGGAGAAACTACGAGCAGTACTTC	CASSPGHPGRNYEQYF
16	TRBJ2-1	TRBD1	TRBV7-9	many	TGTGCCAGCAGCTCCTACAGGGGGCATTTCTACAATGAGCAGTTCTTC	CASSSYRGHFYNEQFF
14	TRBJ1-1	-	TRBV20-1	many	TGCAGTGCTAGCGCTGGCAGCATGAACACTGAAGCTTTCTTT	CSASAGSMNTEAFF
12	TRBJ1-1	-	TRBV20-1	many	TGCAGTGCTAGGTCAGGGAACACTGAAGCTTTCTTT	CSARSGNTEAFF
14	TRBJ2-5	-	TRBV7-9	many	TGTGCCAGCAGCTTTCAAGGAGTGGGAGAGACCCAGTACTTC	CASSFQGVGETQYF
14	TRBJ2-1	TRBD1	TRBV5-1	many	TGCGCCAGCAGCTCGATGACAGGGGTAAATGAGCAGTTCTTC	CASSSMTGVNEQFF
13	TRBJ2-5	-	TRBV2	many	TGTGCCAGCAGCGGCACCGAAGTGCGGACCCAGTACTTC	CASSGTEVRTQYF
12	TRBJ2-2	-	TRBV27	-	TGTGTCAGCAGTTCCTACACCGGGGAGCTGTTTTTT	CVSSSYTGELFF
16	TRBJ2-1	TRBD2	TRBV4-1	many	TGCGCCAGCAGCCCTGACGATGTTAGCGGGGGGACGAAGCAGTTCTTC	CASSPDDVSGGTKQFF
12	TRBJ1-1	TRBD1	TRBV10-3	many	TGTGCCATCAGAGCGACAGGGGCTGAAGCTTTCTTT	CAIRATGAEAFF
17	TRBJ2-7	TRBD2	TRBV7-2	many	TGTGCCAGCAGCTTCCGGACTAGCGGGTTTCGCTCCTACGAGCAGTACTTC	CASSFRTSGFRSYEQYF
15	TRBJ2-1	TRBD2	TRBV5-1	-	TGCGCCAGCAGCTGGACCGGGACTAACTACAATGAGCAGTTCTTC	CASSWTGTNYNEQFF
16	TRBJ2-1	TRBD2	TRBV7-9	many	TGTGCCAGCAGCACCCTAGCGGGGGCCCAGGTCTATGAGCAGTTCTTC	CASSTLAGAQVYEQFF
16	TRBJ1-5	TRBD1	TRBV12-3/TRBV12-4	-	TGTGCCAGCAGTCCGACCCCGGGACAGCCCAATCAGCCCCAGCATTTT	CASSPTPGQPNQPQHF
13	TRBJ1-5	-	TRBV20-1	-	TGCAGTGCTAGAGTTGGGGTGAATCAGCCCCAGAATTTT	CSARVGVNQPQNF
15	TRBJ1-5	-	TRBV2	-	TGTGCCAGCAGCGCCACTCAGGGGTTCAATCAGCCCCAGAATTTT	CASSATQGFNQPQNF
13	TRBJ2-3	TRBD2	TRBV4-2	many	TGTGCCAGCAGCCATGGACTAGCCCAATCGCAGTATTTT	CASSHGLAQSQYF
15	TRBJ1-4	-	TRBV20-1	many	TGCAGTGCCCCCTCGCCGGGGGGCGTGCACGAAAAACTGTTTTTT	CSAPSPGGVHEKLFF
15	TRBJ2-5	-	TRBV15	many	TGTGCCACCAGCGGAGGGACTCCCGACGGGGAGACCCAGTACTTC	CATSGGTPDGETQYF
13	TRBJ1-2	-	TRBV12-3/TRBV12-4	many	TGTGCCAGCAGTTTGGGACCGGCGGCAAGCTACACCTTC	CASSLGPAASYTF
15	TRBJ1-2	-	TRBV4-3	many	TGCGCCAGCAGCCAAGACAGGATTACTAACTATGGCTACACCTTC	CASSQDRITNYGYTF
16	TRBJ2-7	TRBD2	TRBV7-2	many	TGTGCCAGCAGCTTAGAACTTCTGGCGGGGGGGAGCGAGCAGTACTTC	CASSLELLAGGSEQYF
16	TRBJ2-1	-	TRBV5-1	many	TGCGCCAGCAGCCTGTTCGGGACCACGAACTACAATGAGCAGTTCTTC	CASSLFGTTNYNEQFF
13	TRBJ2-7	-	TRBV20-1	many	TGCAGTGCTGTGGACTCCGTCTCCTACGAGCAGTACTTC	CSAVDSVSYEQYF
15	TRBJ1-6	-	TRBV20-1	many	TGCAGTGCTAGGAACGAAGAGAGAACTAATGCACCCCTCCACTTT	CSARNEERTNAPLHF
16	TRBJ1-5	-	TRBV7-9	many	TGTGCCAGCAGCGACGATGGGGGGCTGGGCAATCAGCCCCAGCATTTT	CASSDDGGLGNQPQHF
17	TRBJ2-2	TRBD2	TRBV11-2	many	TGTGCCAGCAGCCTAATATTTGCGGGGGCGAACACCGGGGAGCTGTTTTTT	CASSLIFAGANTGELFF
15	TRBJ2-1	-	TRBV3-1	few	TGTGCCAGCAGCCAAGACAGCTTATCCTACAATGAGCAGTTCTTC	CASSQDSLSYNEQFF
14	TRBJ1-3	-	TRBV5-6	many	TGTGCCAGCACTAACGGGGGGTCCGGAAAAACCATATATTTT	CASTNGGSGKTIYF
14	TRBJ2-3	TRBD1	TRBV12-3/TRBV12-4	many	TGTGCCAGCGGACGGACAGGGAGCACAGATACGCAGTATTTT	CASGRTGSTDTQYF
11	TRBJ2-2	-	TRBV29-1	-	TGCAGCGCCGGGAACACCGGGGAGCTGTTTTTT	CSAGNTGELFF
15	TRBJ1-2	-	TRBV5-6	many	TGTGCCAGCAGCTTGTCTGCTGCTGGCGCGATCGGCTACACCTTC	CASSLSAAGAIGYTF
16	TRBJ1-5	-	TRBV7-9	many	TGTGCCAGCAGCTCAGGGACTACCCCAATTAATCAGCCCCAGCATTTT	CASSSGTTPINQPQHF
12	TRBJ2-7	-	TRBV20-1	few	TGCAGTGCTAGAACATCTACCTACGAGCAGTACTTC	CSARTSTYEQYF
17	TRBJ2-5	-	TRBV3-1	many	TGTGCCAGCAGCCAAAGATGGGAGAGGGCAGGAGAGGAGACCCAGTACTTC	CASSQRWERAGEETQYF
13	TRBJ2-5	TRBD2	TRBV5-1	many	TGCGCCAGCAGCCGGGACTATAAAGAGACCCAGTACTTC	CASSRDYKETQYF
16	TRBJ1-4	-	TRBV7-2	-	TGTGCCAGCAGCTTAGCGCCGTCAGGGACTAATGAAAAACTGTTTTTT	CASSLAPSGTNEKLFF
14	TRBJ2-1	TRBD1	TRBV24-1	many	TGTGCCACCAGTGATTCGTGGACAGGGACTGAGCAGTTCTTC	CATSDSWTGTEQFF
16	TRBJ2-1	-	TRBV20-1	many	TGCAGTGCTAGACCCCCATCTGGGGGCGGCTACAATGAGCAGTTCTTC	CSARPPSGGGYNEQFF
12	TRBJ2-3	-	TRBV6-6	many	TGTGCCAGCAGTGAGACTAGGGATACGCAGTATTTT	CASSETRDTQYF
12	TRBJ2-5	-	TRBV19	-	TGTGCCAGTAGTGGAGATCGGGAGACCCAGTACTTC	CASSGDRETQYF
14	TRBJ1-2	TRBD1	TRBV3-1	few	TGTGCCAGCAGCCGAAGACAGGGGAGTAACGGCTACACCTTC	CASSRRQGSNGYTF
14	TRBJ2-1	-	TRBV27	many	TGTGCCAGCAGTAAAGCGTGGGGGTACAATGAGCAGTTCTTC	CASSKAWGYNEQFF
14	TRBJ1-2	-	TRBV20-1	many	TGCAGTGCTAGAGATCTCTCCGGACTATATGGCTACACCTTC	CSARDLSGLYGYTF
18	TRBJ1-6	-	TRBV5-1	many	TGCGCCAGCAGCTTGGATTCCTTCGTGTCGGGGTCGGATTCACCCCTCCACTTT	CASSLDSFVSGSDSPLHF
15	TRBJ1-4	-	TRBV12-3/TRBV12-4	few	TGTGCCAGCAGTCCCACGGAGTCCTGGGATGAAAAACTGTTTTTT	CASSPTESWDEKLFF
15	TRBJ2-7	TRBD1	TRBV6-6	few	TGTGCCACCGCCCCCCCGGGACAGGGGGCCTTCGGGCAGTACTTC	CATAPPGQGAFGQYF
15	TRBJ2-2	-	TRBV5-1	many	TGCGCCAGCAGCTTGCTAAACGCGAACACCGGGGAGCTGTTTTTT	CASSLLNANTGELFF
17	TRBJ1-3	TRBD1	TRBV20-1	many	TGCAGTGCTAGAGCCACCGGGACAGGGGTGTATGGAAACACCATATATTTT	CSARATGTGVYGNTIYF
15	TRBJ1-3	TRBD1	TRBV6-5	many	TGTGCCAGCAGTGAAAGGGACAGCTTTTATATCCCCATATATTTT	CASSERDSFYIPIYF
14	TRBJ2-1	TRBD2	TRBV19	many	TGTGCCAGTAAACCAGCGGGGGGGTACAATGAGCAGTTCTTC	CASKPAGGYNEQFF
12	TRBJ1-5	-	TRBV2	many	TGTGCCAGCAGCCAGCGGGACATCCCCTGGCATTTT	CASSQRDIPWHF
13	TRBJ2-5	-	TRBV5-1	-	TGCGCCAGCAGCTACGGGGTTATTGAGACCCAGTACTTC	CASSYGVIETQYF
15	TRBJ2-1	-	TRBV21-1	few	TGTGCCGCCCCCCGGGGAGACCGCTCCTACAATGAGCAGTTCTTC	CAAPRGDRSYNEQFF
15	TRBJ1-2	-	TRBV12-3/TRBV12-4	many	TGTGCCAGCAGTGCTCTTCTATATGCAGGGAGTGGCTACACCTTC	CASSALLYAGSGYTF
16	TRBJ2-7	TRBD1	TRBV29-1	many	TGCAGCGTTGAGTATTTACAGTCAGGGGGCTCCTACGAGCAGTACTTC	CSVEYLQSGGSYEQYF
16	TRBJ2-3	TRBD2	TRBV6-6	many	TGTGCCAGCAGCTTTCGCGGGGGGACTAGACCAGATACGCAGTATTTT	CASSFRGGTRPDTQYF
17	TRBJ2-3	TRBD2	TRBV5-1	many	TGCGCCAGCAGCTCGGGACTAGCGGGGAGATGGTCAGATACGCAGTATTTT	CASSSGLAGRWSDTQYF
17	TRBJ2-7	-	TRBV4-3	few	TGCGCCAGCAGCCAAGATCTCGGGGCTAGAGCCGCCTACGAGCAGTACTTC	CASSQDLGARAAYEQYF